This is a list of T cell receptor beta chains from one sample in a study of blood T cell repertoires in COVID-19. Data came from immunoSEQ multiplex PCR; TCRdb stores just in-frame clones and leaves some out. This sample has under 300,000 clones, with around 83% found just once. Source material: peripheral blood. These receptors came from a man aged 40-49 years who had recovered from COVID-19. Each CDR3 is given with its conserved first and last residue. D genes are given only for firm matches. Clone sizes are given selectively: once, few, many, or a class where the clone is expanded.

v_gene,d_gene,len,j_gene,abundance,CDR3nt,CDR3aa
TRBV25-1,.,9,TRBJ2-3,.,TGTGCCGTCGGGAATACGCAGTATTTT,CAVGNTQYF
TRBV18,TRBD2,15,TRBJ2-1,.,TGTGCCAGCTCACCCGGGACTAGCGGTTACAATGAGCAGTTCTTC,CASSPGTSGYNEQFF
TRBV9,TRBD2,16,TRBJ2-1,.,TGTGCCAGCAGCGCTTCCGCCGGGGGGGCCGGGAATGAGCAGTTCTTC,CASSASAGGAGNEQFF
TRBV7-8,.,19,TRBJ2-6,.,TGTGCCAGCAGCAGAGACCCCGGGACTCTGCGCTCTGGGGCCAACGTCCTGACTTTC,CASSRDPGTLRSGANVLTF
TRBV24-1,TRBD2,18,TRBJ2-5,once,TGTGCCACCAGTGGTCGACTAGCGGGAGGGCCTGCAAGCGAGACCCAGTACTTC,CATSGRLAGGPASETQYF
TRBV24-1,TRBD2,17,TRBJ2-1,.,TGTGCCACCAGTGATGTCCAGACTAGCGGCTCCTACAATGAGCAGTTCTTC,CATSDVQTSGSYNEQFF
TRBV6-6,.,13,TRBJ2-5,.,TGTGCCAGCAGTTACTACAGGGAAGAGACCCAGTACTTC,CASSYYREETQYF
TRBV15,TRBD2,15,TRBJ2-3,.,TGTGCCACCAGCAGTGGGACTACCGGAGGAGATACGCAGTATTTT,CATSSGTTGGDTQYF
TRBV3-1/TRBV3-2,.,16,TRBJ1-2,.,TGTGCCAGCAGCCAAGTCCCAGGGGCGCTTAACTATGGCTACACCTTC,CASSQVPGALNYGYTF
TRBV5-1,.,15,TRBJ1-1,.,TGCGCCAGCAGCTTGGGGACGAGCGGGGGCACTGAAGCTTTCTTT,CASSLGTSGGTEAFF
TRBV3-1/TRBV3-2,.,15,TRBJ2-6,.,TGTGCCAGCAGCCCCGGACTTTCTGGGGCCAACGTCCTGACTTTC,CASSPGLSGANVLTF
TRBV14,.,14,TRBJ1-1,.,TGTGCCAGCAGCGACATTCTTACGAACACTGAAGCTTTCTTT,CASSDILTNTEAFF
TRBV4-3,.,15,TRBJ1-4,.,TGCGCCAGCAGCCAAACGGGACACCATAATGAAAAACTGTTTTTT,CASSQTGHHNEKLFF
TRBV4-3,.,15,TRBJ1-1,.,TGCGCCAGCAGCCAATACAGGGTTGGGTACACTGAAGCTTTCTTT,CASSQYRVGYTEAFF
TRBV3-1/TRBV3-2,.,14,TRBJ1-1,few,TGTGCCAGCAGCCAAGGACAGACCTACACTGAAGCTTTCTTT,CASSQGQTYTEAFF
TRBV7-9,.,15,TRBJ1-4,once,TGTGCCAGCAGCTTTAGGGGCTCTTGGGATGAAAAACTGTTTTTT,CASSFRGSWDEKLFF
TRBV27,.,14,TRBJ2-1,.,TGTGCCAGCAGTTTAGGAGGTTTTCCCAATGAGCAGTTCTTC,CASSLGGFPNEQFF
TRBV7-2,TRBD1,15,TRBJ1-2,.,TGTGCCAGCCGGGGGGGACAGGGGGTGCACTATGGCTACACCTTC,CASRGGQGVHYGYTF
TRBV10-3,TRBD2,14,TRBJ2-1,once,TGTGCCATCGCTCCTAGCGGAGAGCGCAATGAGCAGTTCTTC,CAIAPSGERNEQFF
TRBV9,.,14,TRBJ1-2,.,TGTGCCAGCAGTCAAAACCGACAGTTCGGTGGCTACACCTTC,CASSQNRQFGGYTF
TRBV7-8,.,12,TRBJ2-7,.,TGTGCCAGCAGCCACCCGGGCTACGAGCAGTACTTC,CASSHPGYEQYF
TRBV9,TRBD1,14,TRBJ2-3,once,TGTGCCAGCAGCTGGACAGGGGTTACAGATACGCAGTATTTT,CASSWTGVTDTQYF
TRBV5-6,TRBD2,16,TRBJ2-1,.,TGTGCCAGCAGCGTCGCCGGGACTACCCCCCGCTATGAGCAGTTCTTC,CASSVAGTTPRYEQFF
TRBV2,TRBD2,15,TRBJ2-3,.,TGTGCCAGCAGTGGAACTAGCGGGGGGGCCGGTACGCAGTATTTT,CASSGTSGGAGTQYF
TRBV29-1,.,13,TRBJ2-1,.,TGCAGCGCCGCCGGGACAAGATACAATGAGCAGTTCTTC,CSAAGTRYNEQFF
TRBV7-2,.,15,TRBJ1-2,.,TGTGCCAGCAGCTTAGAGACTTCGGAGGGGAGAGGCTACACCTTC,CASSLETSEGRGYTF
TRBV7-9,TRBD2,15,TRBJ2-5,once,TGTGCCAGCAGCTTAGCGGGCGGGAGTGCCGTGACCCAGTACTTC,CASSLAGGSAVTQYF
TRBV11-3,TRBD2,16,TRBJ2-3,.,TGTGCCAGCAGCCTCGGGACTAGCGGGAGAACGGATACGCAGTATTTT,CASSLGTSGRTDTQYF
TRBV5-1,TRBD2,17,TRBJ2-1,.,TGCGCCAGCAGCTCAGGACTAGCGGGGGCTCTCTACAATGAGCAGTTCTTC,CASSSGLAGALYNEQFF
TRBV2,.,17,TRBJ2-7,.,TGTGCCAGCAGTGAAAGCCCCCCCACCTCGGTACCCTACGAGCAGTACTTC,CASSESPPTSVPYEQYF
TRBV5-1,.,14,TRBJ1-1,.,TGCGCCAGCAGCTTGGAGGTACAGGGTACTGAAGCTTTCTTT,CASSLEVQGTEAFF
TRBV7-8,TRBD1,16,TRBJ2-5,.,TGTGCCAGCAGCTTAGGACCGACAGGGCGGTCGGAGACCCAGTACTTC,CASSLGPTGRSETQYF
TRBV6-2/TRBV6-3,TRBD2,19,TRBJ2-1,.,TGTGCCAGCAGTTACTCGTGGCTAGCGGGAGGGCCCTCCTACAATGAGCAGTTCTTC,CASSYSWLAGGPSYNEQFF
TRBV5-1,TRBD1,16,TRBJ1-3,.,TGCGCCAGCAGCTTGGCCGAGGGGGCGGTCGGAAACACCATATATTTT,CASSLAEGAVGNTIYF
TRBV7-8,.,12,TRBJ2-4,.,TGTGCCAGCAGCCGGGACTCCGCGATTCAGTACTTC,CASSRDSAIQYF
TRBV6-1,.,14,TRBJ1-5,.,TGTGCCAGCAGTGAGGGTGGGCTGAGACAGCCCCAGCATTTT,CASSEGGLRQPQHF
TRBV18,TRBD2,15,TRBJ2-1,once,TGTGCCAGCTCGCGGACTAGCGGGAGTAGCAATGAGCAGTTCTTC,CASSRTSGSSNEQFF
TRBV5-1,.,15,TRBJ2-2,.,TGCGCCAGCAGCCGGGACTGGGGGTTGACCCGGGAGCTGTTTTTT,CASSRDWGLTRELFF
TRBV12-3/TRBV12-4,.,13,TRBJ1-6,once,TGTGCCAGCCAGGACAGAGCCAATTCACCCCTCCACTTT,CASQDRANSPLHF
TRBV5-6,TRBD2,15,TRBJ2-1,.,TGTGCCAGCAGCTTGATGAAGCGGGGGTACAATGAGCAGTTCTTC,CASSLMKRGYNEQFF
TRBV7-9,.,12,TRBJ1-2,few,TGTGCCAGCAGCTCCGGGAGCTATGGCTACACCTTC,CASSSGSYGYTF
TRBV7-8,.,14,TRBJ1-1,.,TGTGCCAGCAGCCCGGGGACATGGAACACTGAAGCTTTCTTT,CASSPGTWNTEAFF
TRBV5-8,TRBD2,14,TRBJ2-3,.,TGTGCCAGCTCGGACCTCTCGGGGGGAGATACGCAGTATTTT,CASSDLSGGDTQYF
TRBV7-9,.,16,TRBJ2-3,.,TGTGCCAGCAGCTTAGTGGCGGCGCGGCCCACAGATACGCAGTATTTT,CASSLVAARPTDTQYF
TRBV5-5,.,15,TRBJ1-3,once,TGTGCCAGCAGCCTGACCTTAGGAGCTGGAAACACCATATATTTT,CASSLTLGAGNTIYF
TRBV20-1,.,14,TRBJ1-2,once,TGCAGTGCTAGTTCACGGGGGAATAACTATGGCTACACCTTC,CSASSRGNNYGYTF
TRBV11-2,.,13,TRBJ1-2,.,TGTGCCAGCAGCTTAGTCACAGGGATCGGCTACACCTTC,CASSLVTGIGYTF
TRBV4-1,.,13,TRBJ1-4,.,TGCGCCAGCAGCGAGGGGGTAAATGAAAAACTGTTTTTT,CASSEGVNEKLFF
TRBV4-3,TRBD2,15,TRBJ2-1,.,TGCGCCAGCAGCCAAGTAAAGCGGGGGGGGAATGAGCAGTTCTTC,CASSQVKRGGNEQFF
TRBV7-9,.,15,TRBJ1-1,.,TGTGCCAGCAGCTTAGGTCACCCCGAGGGCACTGAAGCTTTCTTT,CASSLGHPEGTEAFF
TRBV27,TRBD2,18,TRBJ2-3,.,TGTGCCAGCAGTGGGACGAGCTATGGAGCGGGAGGGACAGATACGCAGTATTTT,CASSGTSYGAGGTDTQYF
TRBV7-2,TRBD1,15,TRBJ1-6,.,TGTGCCAGCAGCTTAGCTACAGGGGTAGGCTCACCCCTCCACTTT,CASSLATGVGSPLHF
TRBV18,.,15,TRBJ1-5,.,TGTGCCAGCTCGCAAGGCCCACGAGGTATTCAGCCCCAGCATTTT,CASSQGPRGIQPQHF
TRBV5-4,.,14,TRBJ1-3,.,TGTGCCAGCAGCCGGGGGGCCTCCGGAAACACCATATATTTT,CASSRGASGNTIYF
TRBV4-3,.,13,TRBJ1-2,.,TGCGCCAGCAGCCAAGAAGCTTATTCGGGCTACACCTTC,CASSQEAYSGYTF
TRBV29-1,.,14,TRBJ2-1,.,TGCAGCGTTGAAGTCCCTAGGCTAGGCGGTGAGCAGTTCTTC,CSVEVPRLGGEQFF
TRBV6-2/TRBV6-3,TRBD2,18,TRBJ2-5,.,TGTGCCAGCAGTTTAGACGGGACTAGCGGGGAGTACCAAGAGACCCAGTACTTC,CASSLDGTSGEYQETQYF